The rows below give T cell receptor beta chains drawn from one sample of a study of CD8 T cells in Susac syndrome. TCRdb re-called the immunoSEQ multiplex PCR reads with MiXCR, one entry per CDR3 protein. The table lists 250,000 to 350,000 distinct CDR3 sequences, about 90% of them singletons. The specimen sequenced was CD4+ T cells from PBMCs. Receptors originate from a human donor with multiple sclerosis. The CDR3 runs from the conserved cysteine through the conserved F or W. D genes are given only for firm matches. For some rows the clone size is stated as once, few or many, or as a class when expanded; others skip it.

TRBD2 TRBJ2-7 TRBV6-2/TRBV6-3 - TGTGCCAGCAGTTTTTGGTTGTCTAGCGGGAGAAGTGACGAGCAGTACTTC CASSFWLSSGRSDEQYF
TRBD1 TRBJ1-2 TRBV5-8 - TGTGCCAGCGACGAATTTCTAGGATCGGGACAGAGGAACTATGGCTACACCTTC CASDEFLGSGQRNYGYTF
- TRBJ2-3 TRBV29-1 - TGCAGCGTTAGCCATGGGGATACGCAGTATTTT CSVSHGDTQYF
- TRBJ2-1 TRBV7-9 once TGTGCCAGCAGCTTCGGACAGTCCCATGAGCAGTTCTTC CASSFGQSHEQFF
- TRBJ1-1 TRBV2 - TGTGCCAGCAGTGAAGCCCAGGTTGGGAACACTGAAGCTTTCTTT CASSEAQVGNTEAFF
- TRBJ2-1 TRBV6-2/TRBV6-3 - TGTGCCAGCACCTTCGGGGCTAGTCACATGGGTGAGCAGTTCTTC CASTFGASHMGEQFF
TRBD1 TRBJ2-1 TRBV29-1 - TGCAGCGCTGGGACAGATTACAATGAGCAGTTCTTC CSAGTDYNEQFF
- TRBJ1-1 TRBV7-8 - TGTGCCAGCAGCTTATCTTGGCAGGACACTGAAGCTTTCTTT CASSLSWQDTEAFF
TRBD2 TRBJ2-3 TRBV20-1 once TGCAGTGCGCGGTCCAGCGGGAGAACAGATACGCAGTATTTT CSARSSGRTDTQYF
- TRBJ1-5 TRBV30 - TGTGCCTGGAGTACGAATAGCAATCAGCCCCAGCATTTT CAWSTNSNQPQHF
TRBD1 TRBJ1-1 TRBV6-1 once TGTGTCAGCAGGAGGGACAGGGTGAACACTGAAGCTTTCTTT CVSRRDRVNTEAFF
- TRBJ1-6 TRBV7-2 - TGTGCCAGCAGCTTAGAGAGGGGATCACCCCTCCACTTT CASSLERGSPLHF
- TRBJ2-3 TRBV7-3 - TGTGCCAGCAGCTTATTCCATTCCACAGATACGCAGTATTTT CASSLFHSTDTQYF
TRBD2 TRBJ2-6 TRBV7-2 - TGTGCCAGCAGCTCGGGAGGCTGGTCTGGGGCCAACGTCCTGACTTTC CASSSGGWSGANVLTF
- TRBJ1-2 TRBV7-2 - TGTGCCAGCAGCCGAGACAGTTCCCGGGTCTATGGCTACACCTTC CASSRDSSRVYGYTF
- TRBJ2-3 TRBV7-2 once TGTGCCAGCAGCTTACAGGGTTTAAATACGCAGTATTTT CASSLQGLNTQYF
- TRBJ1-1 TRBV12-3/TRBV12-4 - TGTGCCAGTTCGACAGGAATGAACACTGAAGCTTTCTTT CASSTGMNTEAFF
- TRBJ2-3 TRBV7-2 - TGTGCCAGCAGCCCTAGTAGGGTCGTCAGAACAGATACGCAGTATTTT CASSPSRVVRTDTQYF
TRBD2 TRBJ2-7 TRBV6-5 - TGTGCCAGCAGTCCTGGGACTAGCGGGGTCCCCCTTCGGTACTTC CASSPGTSGVPLRYF
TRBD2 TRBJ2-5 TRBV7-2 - TGTGCCAGCAGCTTAGAGACTAGCGGGACGAGTGAGACCCAGTACTTC CASSLETSGTSETQYF
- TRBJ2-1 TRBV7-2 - TGTGCCAGCAGCTTTGATCGCAGGGGTAATGAGCAGTTCTTC CASSFDRRGNEQFF
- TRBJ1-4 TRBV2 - TGTGCCAGCAGGCAGGGTTTCTTGGATGAAAAACTGTTTTTT CASRQGFLDEKLFF
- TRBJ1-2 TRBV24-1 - TGTGCCACCAGTGATCGACTGAGAAACTATGGCTACACCTTC CATSDRLRNYGYTF
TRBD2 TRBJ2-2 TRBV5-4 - TGTGCCAGCAGCCCACGGTTAGCGGGGGACACCGGGGAGCTGTTTTTT CASSPRLAGDTGELFF
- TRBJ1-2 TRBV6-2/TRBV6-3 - TGTGCCAGCAGTCAACGCCTCGGTACTAACTATGGCTACACCTTC CASSQRLGTNYGYTF
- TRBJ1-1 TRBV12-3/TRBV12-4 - TGTGCCAGCAGTTTAGACGGGGTAACTGAAGCTTTCTTT CASSLDGVTEAFF
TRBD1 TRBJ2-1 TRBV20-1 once TGCAGTGCTAGGGATACCGGGACAGGTATTGGAGATGAGCAGTTCTTC CSARDTGTGIGDEQFF
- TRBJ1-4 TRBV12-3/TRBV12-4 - TGTGCCAGCACCCTTGGATACGTAACTAATGAAAAACTGTTTTTT CASTLGYVTNEKLFF
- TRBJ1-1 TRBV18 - TGTGCCAGCTCAGGTTTGCAGCAGAACACTGAAGCTTTCTTT CASSGLQQNTEAFF
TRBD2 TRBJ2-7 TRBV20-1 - TGCAGTGCTAGGTGGGGGGGTAACAACTACGAGCAGTACTTC CSARWGGNNYEQYF
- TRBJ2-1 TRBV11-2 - TGTGCCAGCAGCCAAACCGACTCGGCCGGGGAGCAGTTCTTC CASSQTDSAGEQFF
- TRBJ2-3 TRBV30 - TGTGCCTGGAGTCACGGGGGCGGCACAGATACGCAGTATTTT CAWSHGGGTDTQYF
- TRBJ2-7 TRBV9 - TGTGCCAGCAGCGTATCCAGCGGGACAAGCTCCTACGAGCAGTACTTC CASSVSSGTSSYEQYF
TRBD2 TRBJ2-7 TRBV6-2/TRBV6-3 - TGTGCCAGCAGTTACGGGACTAGCGGGAATCCTTACGAGCAGTACTTC CASSYGTSGNPYEQYF
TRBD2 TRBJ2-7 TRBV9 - TGTGCCAGCAGCGTAGGGCTAGCGGACTCCTACGAGCAGTACTTC CASSVGLADSYEQYF
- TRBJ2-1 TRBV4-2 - TGTGCCAGCAGCCAAGTGAGCCCGGATGATATGGGGGGGCAGTTCTTC CASSQVSPDDMGGQFF
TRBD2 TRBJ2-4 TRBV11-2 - TGTGCCAGCAGCGTCAGCGGGGGGGCGGCCAAAAACATTCAGTACTTC CASSVSGGAAKNIQYF
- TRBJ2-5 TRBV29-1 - TGCAGCGTTGTGTCGGGGGCAGGGAGAGAGACCCAGTACTTC CSVVSGAGRETQYF
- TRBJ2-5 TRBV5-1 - TGCGCCAGCAGTGGGGGCCTGACAGAGACCCAGTACTTC CASSGGLTETQYF
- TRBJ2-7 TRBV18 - TGTGCCAGCTCACCCTCCGGGCTAGGCTACGAGCAGTACTTC CASSPSGLGYEQYF
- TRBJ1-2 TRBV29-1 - TGCAGCGTTGATCTTAACTATGGCTACACCTTC CSVDLNYGYTF
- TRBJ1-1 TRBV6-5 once TGTGCCAGCAGTTACGGCATCTCCCAGGGGACTGAAGCTTTCTTT CASSYGISQGTEAFF
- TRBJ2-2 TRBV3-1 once TGTGCCAGCAGCAGACCGGGACCCCTTATTCCCGGGGAGCTGTTTTTT CASSRPGPLIPGELFF
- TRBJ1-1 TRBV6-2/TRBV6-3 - TGTGCCAGCAGTGCCAGTTATAACACTGAAGCTTTCTTT CASSASYNTEAFF
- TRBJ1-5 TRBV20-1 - TGCAGTGCTAGAGATGAACAGGGTCAGCCCCAGCATTTT CSARDEQGQPQHF
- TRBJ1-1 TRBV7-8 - TGTGCCAGCAGCTTATATCAGAGGATGAACACTGAAGCTTTCTTT CASSLYQRMNTEAFF
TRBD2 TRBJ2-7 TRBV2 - TGTGCCAGCATCGGACTAGACTACGAGCAGTACTTC CASIGLDYEQYF
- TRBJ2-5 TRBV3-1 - TGTGCCAGCAGCTCCACAGGGAAGACCCAGTACTTC CASSSTGKTQYF
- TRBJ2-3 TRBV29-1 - TGCAGCGTTGGGACTAGCACAGATACGCAGTATTTT CSVGTSTDTQYF
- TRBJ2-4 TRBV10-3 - TGTGCCATCAGTGGGACCCAGGATTTCCGCAAAAACATTCAGTACTTC CAISGTQDFRKNIQYF
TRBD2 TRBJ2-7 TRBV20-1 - TGCAGTGCTAGCGGTAGCGGGGCCACCTACGAGCAGTACTTC CSASGSGATYEQYF
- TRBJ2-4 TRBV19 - TGTGCCAGTAGTATAGAAACAGGTCCCCCGGACATTCAGTACTTC CASSIETGPPDIQYF
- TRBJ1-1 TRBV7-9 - TGTGCCAGCAGCAAGGCCGCTCTAAGCACTGAAGCTTTCTTT CASSKAALSTEAFF
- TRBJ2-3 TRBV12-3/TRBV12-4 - TGTGCCAGCAGTCGCCCCCAGACCTATACGCAGTATTTT CASSRPQTYTQYF